This T cell receptor beta chain was profiled in a study of blood T cells in healthy people across ages (dated by TCRdb to between 2015 and 2016). With respect to the entire study: In model experiments, template switching captured roughly one uniquely barcoded TCR beta cDNA molecule for every two T cells. Using deep sequencing normalized with unique cDNA molecular identifiers, the study measured how TCR beta repertoire diversity changes with age. Four age groups were formed from the donors: young (average approximately 15 years), middle-aged (just under 40), aged (about 68) and long-lived (about 80). Using the same blood draw, the study looked at two additional independent replicas of 1 million unique cDNA reads for two donors, one aged 18 to 30 and the other aged 80 or older.

Library creation used 5' RACE. TCRdb lists the instrument as Illumina HiSeq 2500. A second roughly 6 to 12 cycle PCR used a sample-barcoded 5' primer and a J-beta primer mix. A unique molecular identifier was introduced onto each TCR beta cDNA molecule by a template-switch 5' adaptor carrying 12 random nucleotides. Each sample yielded at least 3 million CDR3-containing paired-end reads. The Mint cDNA synthesis kit, primed by a TRBC-specific oligonucleotide, was used to synthesize first-strand cDNA from all RNA. All cDNA was treated with uracil-DNA glycosylase and then went through a first 18-cycle PCR with the universal primers M1SS and BC2_uni_R. The authors' pipeline ran thus. Normalization of each sample was performed by random selection of 1 million high-quality reads, each carrying a distinct molecular identifier. Reads sharing molecular identifiers were discarded rather than binned into consensus sequences. MiTCR, with a Q25 quality threshold and the strictest error-elimination algorithm, was used for CDR3 identification, clonotype clustering and error correction. A nonparametric unseen species model using Euler transformation provided a lower-bound estimate of total TCR beta diversity. The public reads were reprocessed in TCRdb via fastp at Q25 and MiXCR, keeping in-frame beta chains. Identical CDR3 protein sequences are pooled into one entry, listed with their most common genes and DNA. These V and J calls originate from TCRdb's pipeline instead of the authors' own analysis. The sample table shows under 700,000 distinct CDR3 sequences, and under 30% are seen once. Approximately 8.7% of the sample is taken by the ten largest.

As to this clonotype: Its antigen has not been determined. The input lacks base qualities; no much larger clone sits a single base away.

The paper's findings and limits, for the study overall: Because donor CMV infection status was unknown, age-related changes in expanded clonotypes were potentially confounded. There was a strong correlation between observed TCR beta diversity and the percentage of naive T cells measured by flow cytometry. Total diversity estimates from one million sequenced T cells were considered lower bounds and underestimates. As age increased, observed TCR beta diversity per million T cells dropped in a roughly linear way, and a significant reduction was already evident by age about 40. Since profiling was done on bulk unsorted PBMCs, naive and antigen-experienced compartments could not be conclusively compared. Compared with the aged group, the long-lived group had more naive CD4+ T cells, fewer expanded clones and increased TCR diversity, a pattern suggesting age selection.

Systemically healthy Caucasian individuals from Russia, around 39 in total and aged roughly 6 to 100 years, were included as donors. Approximately 9.3 milliliters of peripheral blood were collected from each donor into EDTA-treated Vacutainer tubes. PBMCs were isolated by Ficoll-Paque density-gradient centrifugation, with at least 7 million obtained per sample. Total RNA, at least 6 micrograms per sample, was extracted from PBMCs with Trizol reagent. The percentages of naive CD45RAhigh/CD27high T cells were determined by flow cytometry on a PBMC aliquot from every donor. The same specimen was also included in a second study, on T cells of mothers and their children. As described in the second report: Nine systemically healthy Caucasian individuals, comprising three mothers and their six children, were included as donors. cDNA synthesis consumed the entire amount of extracted RNA, loaded at 1.5 ug RNA in each 15 ul reaction. In the second PCR, sample barcodes and 2-4 random nucleotides were introduced via the M1S primer. Over 8.5 million TCR beta CDR3 reads were obtained for each mother, and 2.5 million to 3 million reads were obtained for each child. Thymic selection similarly shapes TCR recombination output in related and unrelated pairs, with minor effect from inherited differences. Normalized repertoire overlap in related mother-child pairs was always slightly higher than in unrelated mother-child pairs, but the difference was never significant. No persistent microchimeric T cell clones were found, with a detection sensitivity of approximately 100 clones per million clonotypes. To look for features that set related mother-child pairs apart from unrelated individuals, the researchers ran deep NGS to compare the TCR beta repertoires of mothers and children. On average, the children were about 12 +/- 4 years old, while the mothers were approximately 40 +/- 4 years old. Libraries were sequenced on Illumina HiSeq 2000 with 100+100 nt paired-end reads after adapter ligation with NEBNext reagents. To prevent cross-contamination, the mother and child libraries were prepared a month apart and were sequenced in separate runs. Each donor had between about 500,000 and 2,100,000 distinct TCR beta clonotypes identified. Naive TCR beta clonotypes were estimated from low-frequency clonotypes matched to each donor's FACS-determined naive share, without sorting.

This TCR was recovered from a boy aged 5-17 years in good health. Sequencing was performed on blood.

The nucleotides read TGTGCCAGCAGGGAGGGGGCGGAGAACACCGGGGAGCTGTTTTTT. Its amino acids are CASREGAENTGELFF. The chain is made from TRBV27 and TRBJ2-2; TRBD1 might be the D gene, on 7 matching bases. Reading the germline V gene (reference sequence) gives CDR1 MNHEY and CDR2 SMNVEV. V is pared back by 6 bases and J by 1 base, with 12 bases lying between the germline termini. The CDR3 holds 15 amino acids from the cysteine to the phenylalanine. Only the CDR3 portion is preserved as DNA: 45 bases, with reading frame beginning at the first base.